This T cell receptor beta chain was recorded in a study of cytomegalovirus exposure and HLA in healthy donors. Study details: In a later analysis, it was reported that the 110 or so validation repertoires had been produced on the same platform as the 700 or so repertoires belonging to the first cohort. Findings of the study overall: Among the CMV-associated chains, three were confirmed in vitro as specific for CMV antigens. Among TCR beta chains, those listed as cytomegalovirus-associated numbered more than 150.

Trimming cost V 6 bases and J 6 bases; bases outside gene matches: 8. CDR3 length: 15 residues. Germline V CDR1 and CDR2: MNHEY, SVGAGI. The protocol was immunoSEQ multiplex PCR, while the TCRdb copy is restricted to in-frame clones and leaves out a portion. This table has more than 95,000 clones, 70% to 90% appearing once. This clone has just one count. The target antigen is unknown. Specimen: PBMCs. This sequence was found in a woman aged 18-29 years in good health and CMV-seronegative. V and J are TRBV6-5 and TRBJ1-6; TRBD1 aligns across 7 bases. CDR3 sequence (DNA): TGTGCCAGCAGACGAGGGGACAGCCCTAATTCACCCCTCCACTTT. Translating it yields CASRRGDSPNSPLHF.